This paragraph reports one TCR beta chain. Its cognate antigen is unknown. The sample originates from a study of shared clonotypes between healthy human individuals. V was cut by 0 bases and J by 7 bases, with 9 bases left in between. The CDR3 runs to 13 residues. Germline CDR1 reads MGHRA; CDR2 reads YSYEKL. CD4+ cell separation produced CD45RA+ naive and CD45RA-negative memory subsets. Study observations and caveats: Genetic and exposure-history diversity was limited by the small donor number.

Over several immunoSEQ plates, each subset's genomic DNA was distributed in even portions. TCRdb keeps only in-frame clones here, not all; method: immunoSEQ multiplex PCR. The data show around 510,000 clones, with roughly 95% seen just once and 0.055% to 0.075% held by the top ten. The sample consisted of naive CD4+ T cells sorted from blood. The subset denotes: CD45RA+ positively selected. J is TRBJ1-2 and V is TRBV4-1; D gene uncertain. The sequence derives from a woman aged 30 to 39 in good health. CDR3 in DNA: TGCGCCAGCAGCCAAGATTTCAGGTTTGGCTACACCTTC. Translating it yields CASSQDFRFGYTF.